Included here is one TCR beta chain sequence, with context. TCRdb reanalysed the 5' RACE reads using MiXCR and keeps one entry per CDR3 protein. The sample yields around 52,000 distinct CDR3 sequences, 28% seen once. This CDR3 region has 13 residues. Looked up from germline, CDR1 is SGHTA and CDR2 is FQGTGA. Trimming pared 3 bases from V and 1 base from J, leaving 6 bases between. Sequencing was done on a sample of tumor-infiltrating memory CD4+ T cells sorted from the breast tumor. Subset indicated: memory CD4+ T cells, CD4+CD45RO+CD25-. The clonotype comes from a female donor with breast cancer. This chain links TRBV7-3 with TRBJ1-1; D is unresolved. The CDR3 loop is CASSLSQNTEAFF. CDR3 nucleotide sequence: TGTGCCAGCAGCTTGTCACAGAACACTGAAGCTTTCTTT.